This TCR beta chain was identified in a study of T cell clonality in common variable immunodeficiency. Broader study findings: CVID patient heterogeneity limited repertoire-clinical complication correlations. CVID subjects shared fewer TCRbeta clones than healthy controls did. Common variable immunodeficiency TCR beta sequences reportedly had fewer deletions and N-nucleotide insertions.

This clone came up many times. The antigen remains unidentified. Coverage ceases 3 residues before the CDR3 finishes, and the germline J gene fills in the end. The repertoire was sequenced with immunoSEQ multiplex PCR; TCRdb's copy has only in-frame clones and lacks some. This repertoire lists some 30,000 clones without singletons; 4.5% sits in the top ten. Germline CDR1 SNHLY, CDR2 FYNNEI. V was pared by 6 bases and J by 3 bases, with 13 bases between. The CDR3 loop spans 14 amino acids. This sequence joins TRBV2 and TRBJ2-3, with D possibly matching TRBD2 (6 bases). Sequencing input: peripheral blood mononuclear cells. This receptor was taken from a person aged 18 to 70 in good health. CDR3 residues: CASREGLQTDTQYF. CDR3 DNA (partial): TGTGCCAGCAGAGAGGGACTGCAAACAGATACG.